The 18 T cell receptor beta chains below all came from one sample that was sequenced in a study of CD8+ T cells in alopecia areata. Extraction and reverse transcription of RNA yielded cDNA as the sequencing template. Produced via immunoSEQ multiplex PCR; TCRdb's table is partial and in-frame only. The sample contains fewer than 200,000 clones, 50% to 75% of which appear only once. This material consisted of CD4+ T cells sorted from blood, taken at week 0. The source is a human donor with alopecia areata.

This clone has a handful of counts. The V and J genes are TRBV20-1 and TRBJ2-1; no reliable D call. CDR1 is DFQATT and CDR2 is SNEGSKA in the germline V gene (reference sequence). V lost 8 bases and J 6 bases, leaving 11 bases between the germline ends. The CDR3 consists of 11 residues. The CDR3 region has the DNA TGCAGTCATTCTATAAGCAATGAGCAGTTCTTC. Translation: CSHSISNEQFF.

V and J are TRBV29-1 and TRBJ2-4, with 10 positions matching TRBD1. The CDR3 extends over 15 amino acids. Germline V CDR1 and CDR2: SQVTM, ANQGSEA. Trimming removed 6 bases from V and 7 bases from J; junction bases left unmatched: 12. The chain's CDR3 is CSVKNRDRGPNIQYF. The CDR3 region has the DNA TGCAGCGTGAAAAACCGGGACAGGGGACCGAACATTCAGTACTTC.

The chain has TRBV29-1 and TRBJ2-7; D tentatively reads TRBD1 or TRBD2 (5 bases each). Germline CDR1 reads SQVTM; CDR2 reads ANQGSEA. CDR3 length equals 14 residues. Trimming removed 6 bases at V and 0 bases at J, with 15 bases between. CDR3 DNA: TGCAGCGTCTCGGGACCGAGTATCTCCTACGAGCAGTACTTC. Amino acids: CSVSGPSISYEQYF.

This chain uses TRBV25-1 with TRBJ1-6, with D maybe TRBD1 (5 bases). The CDR3 length is 15 residues. Germline CDR1 and CDR2: MGHDK and SYGVNS. V was shortened by 6 bases and J by 10 bases, with 19 bases between the two germline ends. CDR3 region: CASRDQIGTGSPLHF. The CDR3 DNA is TGTGCCAGCAGGGACCAAATAGGGACGGGGTCACCCCTCCACTTT.

The V and J genes are TRBV29-1 and TRBJ2-3, with 11 bases lining up with TRBD2. This CDR3 spans 13 amino acids. J was trimmed by 4 bases and V by 5 bases; bases with no gene match: 2. CDR1 SQVTM and CDR2 ANQGSEA come from the germline V gene. The chain's CDR3 is CSVNSGGADTQYF. The CDR3 nucleotides are TGCAGCGTTAATAGCGGGGGGGCAGATACGCAGTATTTT.

CDR3 protein: CAWEDRGTNYGYTF. DNA of the CDR3: TGTGCCTGGGAGGACAGGGGGACTAACTATGGCTACACCTTC. V is TRBV30 and J is TRBJ1-2; 10 bases align to TRBD1. The CDR3 runs to 14 residues. The junction had 3 bases not matched to a gene; V was cut back by 5 bases and J by 0 bases. The V gene's germline CDR1 is GTSNPN and CDR2 SVGIG (reference sequence).

The chain combines TRBV30 with TRBJ1-2; D uncertain. V was shortened by 0 bases and J by 6 bases, with 5 bases between the two germline ends. The germline V gene has CDR1 GTSNPN and CDR2 SVGIG (reference sequence). CDR3 length: 11 residues. Here the CDR3 DNA reads TGTGCCTGGAGTGTACGGGATGGCTACACCTTC. Translation: CAWSVRDGYTF. Full variable domain (outside the CDR3, taken from reference TRBV30 and TRBJ1-2): SQTIHQWPATLVQPVGSPLSLECTVEGTSNPNLYWYRQAAGRGLQLLFYSVGIGQISSEVPQNLSASRPQDRQFILSSKKLLLSDSGFYLCAWSVRDGYTFGSGTRLTVV.

This sequence joins TRBV6-5 and TRBJ2-7; 8 bases align to TRBD2. CDR1 MNHEY and CDR2 SVGAGI come from the germline V gene. V gave up 3 bases and J gave up 2 bases; unmatched junction bases: 9. The CDR3 runs to 16 residues. The CDR3 loop reads CASSYRLGTRAYEQYF. The CDR3 region has the DNA TGTGCCAGCAGTTATAGGCTCGGGACTAGAGCCTACGAGCAGTACTTC.

The chain links TRBV18 to TRBJ1-1; TRBD1 agrees at 7 bases. Germline assignment: CDR1 KGHSH and CDR2 LQKENI. The V gene end was trimmed by 3 bases and the J gene end by 4 bases; junction bases not matched to a gene: 5. The CDR3 is 14 residues long. The chain's CDR3 is CASSPSTGSTEAFF. The CDR3 DNA sequence: TGTGCCAGCTCACCGTCGACAGGGAGCACTGAAGCTTTCTTT.

This clone turned up a few times. In the same sample, other DNA sequences code for this CDR3. The chain carries TRBV11-2 and TRBJ1-2; D perhaps matches TRBD1 (5 bases). V was clipped by 1 base and J by 6 bases, with 6 bases between them. This CDR3 is 12 amino acids long. Germline assignment: CDR1 SGHAT and CDR2 FQNNGV. CDR3 nucleotide sequence: TGTGCCAGCAGCTTAGGCAGGGATGGCTACACCTTC. This gives the protein CASSLGRDGYTF.

The chain employs TRBV4-2 and TRBJ2-5; no clear D. V was pared by 3 bases and J by 1 base, with 9 bases between. Germline V gene lookup returns CDR1 LGHNA and CDR2 YNFKEQ. The CDR3 runs 14 residues. The CDR3 sequence: CASSHANRQETQYF. The DNA of the CDR3 is TGTGCCAGCAGCCATGCTAACCGCCAAGAGACCCAGTACTTC.

This clone was picked up a small number of times. The identical CDR3 is also encoded by other nucleotide sequences in the sample. CDR3 coding DNA: TGTGCCAGCAGCTACAGGGATAGCACAGATACGCAGTATTTT. Its translation is CASSYRDSTDTQYF. The V gene is TRBV6-5, the J gene TRBJ2-3, with D possibly being TRBD1 (6 bases). Germline CDR1 reads MNHEY; CDR2 reads SVGAGI. This CDR3 contains 14 residues. Trimming cost V 6 bases and J 0 bases, with 10 bases left between them.

The J gene is TRBJ2-3, the V gene TRBV6-5; D unresolved. CDR1 is MNHEY, CDR2 SVGAGI, per germline. Deletions cut 5 bases from V and 2 bases from J, with 5 bases between. This CDR3 has 12 amino acids. CDR3 sequence (DNA): TGTGCCAGCAGTGACTTCACAGATACGCAGTATTTT. This translates into CASSDFTDTQYF.

The V call is TRBV29-1, the J call TRBJ1-2; D may be TRBD1 (5 bases). Per germline, CDR1 SQVTM and CDR2 ANQGSEA. Deletions cut 4 bases from V and 8 bases from J, with 8 bases between. This CDR3 is built from 10 residues. CDR3 sequence (DNA): TGCAGCGTTGGATCAGGGGGCTACACCTTC. Translated, it gives CSVGSGGYTF.

This chain's CDR3 is CASSLGQGVGANVLTF. CDR3 in DNA: TGTGCCAGCAGCTTAGGTCAGGGCGTCGGGGCCAACGTCCTGACTTTC. V is TRBV7-9 and J is TRBJ2-6; D perhaps matches TRBD1 (5 bases). Germline CDR1 is SEHNR and CDR2 is FQNEAQ (reference sequence). The CDR3 has 16 residues. V dropped 1 base and J dropped 4 bases, with 11 bases sitting between them.

This clone was observed a few times. The genes are TRBV10-3 and TRBJ1-1; possible D gene TRBD1, 5 bases. The V end lost 5 bases, the J end lost 3 bases, and 10 bases lay between the germline ends. This CDR3 is built from 13 residues. In germline, CDR1 is ENHRY, CDR2 SYGVKD. CDR3 protein: CAISYRIDTEAFF. The DNA for the CDR3 is TGTGCCATCAGTTACAGGATTGACACTGAAGCTTTCTTT.

V and J are TRBV2 and TRBJ2-7; no definite D call. CDR1 SNHLY and CDR2 FYNNEI come from the germline V gene. Trimming took 7 bases from V and 5 from J, leaving 9 bases between them. The CDR3 is 11 amino acids. As DNA, the CDR3 is TGTGCCAGCACCAACTGGCACGAGCAGTACTTC. It yields the protein CASTNWHEQYF.

In this sample, this clone turned up once. This rearrangement joins TRBV29-1 to TRBJ2-6, with TRBD1 matching 9 bases. V shed 4 bases and J 0 bases; nucleotides not matched to a gene: 7. Germline V gene sequence: CDR1 SQVTM, CDR2 ANQGSEA. This CDR3 contains 17 residues. CDR3 loop: CSVGGQGITSGANVLTF. In nucleotides, the CDR3 is TGCAGCGTTGGGGGACAGGGCATAACCTCTGGGGCCAACGTCCTGACTTTC.